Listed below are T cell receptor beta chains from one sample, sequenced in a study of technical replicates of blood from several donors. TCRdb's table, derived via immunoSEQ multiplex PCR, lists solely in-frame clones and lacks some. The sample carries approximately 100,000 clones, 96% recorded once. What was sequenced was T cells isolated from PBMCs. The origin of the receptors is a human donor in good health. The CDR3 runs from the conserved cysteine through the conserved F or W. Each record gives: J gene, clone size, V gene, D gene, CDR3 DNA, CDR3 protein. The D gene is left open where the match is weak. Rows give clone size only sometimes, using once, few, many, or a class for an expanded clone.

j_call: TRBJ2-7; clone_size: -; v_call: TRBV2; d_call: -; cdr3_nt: TGTGCCAGCAGTTGGACTATCCTCTACGAGCAGTACTTC; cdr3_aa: CASSWTILYEQYF
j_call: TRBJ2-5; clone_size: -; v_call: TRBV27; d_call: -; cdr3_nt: TGTGCCAGCCGAGGGGGTCCCCAAGAGACCCAGTACTTC; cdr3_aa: CASRGGPQETQYF
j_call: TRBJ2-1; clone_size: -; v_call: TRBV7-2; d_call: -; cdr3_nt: TGTGCCAGCAGCTTCTTACTGGGAGGCGACAATGAGCAGTTCTTC; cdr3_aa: CASSFLLGGDNEQFF
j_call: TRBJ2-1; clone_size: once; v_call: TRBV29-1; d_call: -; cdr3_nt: TGCAGCGTTCTTGTCCCCAGGGTTATCGATGAGCAGTTCTTC; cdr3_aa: CSVLVPRVIDEQFF
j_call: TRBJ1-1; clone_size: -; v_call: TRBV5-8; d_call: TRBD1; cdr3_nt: TGTGCCAGCAGCCGGACAGGGAGTGGGACTGAAGCTTTCTTT; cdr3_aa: CASSRTGSGTEAFF
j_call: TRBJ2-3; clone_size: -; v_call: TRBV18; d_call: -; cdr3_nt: TGTGCCAGCTCGCGTCTTGCCACAGATACGCAGTATTTT; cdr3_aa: CASSRLATDTQYF
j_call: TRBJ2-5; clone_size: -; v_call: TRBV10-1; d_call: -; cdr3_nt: TGCGCCAGCTCTACAGGGTATGAAGAGACCCAGTACTTC; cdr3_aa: CASSTGYEETQYF
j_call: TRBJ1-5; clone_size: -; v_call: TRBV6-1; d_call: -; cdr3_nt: TGTGCCAGCAGTGCTGATTCCAGGGAGGATCAGCCCCAGCATTTT; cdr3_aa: CASSADSREDQPQHF
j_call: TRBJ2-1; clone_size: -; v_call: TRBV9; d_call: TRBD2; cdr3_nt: TGTGCCAGCAGCGTACTAGCGGGGGGTTTGGGCAATGAGCAGTTCTTC; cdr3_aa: CASSVLAGGLGNEQFF
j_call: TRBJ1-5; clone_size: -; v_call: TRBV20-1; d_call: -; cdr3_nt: TGCAGTGCTAGCAGGCAGCCCCAGCATTTT; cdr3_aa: CSASRQPQHF
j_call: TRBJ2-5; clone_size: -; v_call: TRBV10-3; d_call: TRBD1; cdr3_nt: TGTGCCATCAGTCAGGGACAGGGGAAAGAGACCCAGTACTTC; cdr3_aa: CAISQGQGKETQYF
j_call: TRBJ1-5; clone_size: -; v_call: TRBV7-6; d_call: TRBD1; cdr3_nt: TGTGCCAGCAGCTTAGGACAGGGGCGCAATCAGCCCCAGCATTTT; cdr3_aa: CASSLGQGRNQPQHF
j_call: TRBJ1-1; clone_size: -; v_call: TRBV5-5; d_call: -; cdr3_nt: TGTGCCAGCAGCTTGATTCGAGAGAACACTGAAGCTTTCTTT; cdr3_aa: CASSLIRENTEAFF
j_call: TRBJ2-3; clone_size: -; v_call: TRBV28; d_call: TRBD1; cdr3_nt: TGTGCCAGCAGTTTATTATTGGGACAGGGGGCAGATACGCAGTATTTT; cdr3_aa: CASSLLLGQGADTQYF
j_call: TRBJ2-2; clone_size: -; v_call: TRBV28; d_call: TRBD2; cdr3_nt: TGTGCCTCCACTGGGAGGGCCAACACCGGGGAGCTGTTTTTT; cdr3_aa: CASTGRANTGELFF
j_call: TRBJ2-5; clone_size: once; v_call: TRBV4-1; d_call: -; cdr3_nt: TGCGCCAGCAGCCGCCTAACATCTAGGACAGAAGAGACCCAGTACTTC; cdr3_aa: CASSRLTSRTEETQYF
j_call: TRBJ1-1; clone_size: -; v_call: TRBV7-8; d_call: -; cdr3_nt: TGTGCCAGCAGCCTACTCCGGGGGTCCTTAGCTGAAGCTTTCTTT; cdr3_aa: CASSLLRGSLAEAFF
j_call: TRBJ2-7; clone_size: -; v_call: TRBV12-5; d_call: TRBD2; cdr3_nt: TGTGCTAGTGGTTTGGCGACTCAGCAGAAGCGGGGTTTCGAGCAGTACTTC; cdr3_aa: CASGLATQQKRGFEQYF
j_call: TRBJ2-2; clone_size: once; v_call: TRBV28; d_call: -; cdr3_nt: TGTGCCAGCAGTTTTAGTTCAGGGGTGGACACCGGGGAACTGTTTTTT; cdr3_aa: CASSFSSGVDTGELFF
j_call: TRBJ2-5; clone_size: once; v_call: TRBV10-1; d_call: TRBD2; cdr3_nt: TGCGCCAGCAGTCGGACTAGGGAGACCCAGTACTTC; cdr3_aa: CASSRTRETQYF
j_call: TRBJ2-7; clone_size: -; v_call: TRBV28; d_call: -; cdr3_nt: TGTGCCAGCAGTTTACGGAGCCCCACCTCCTACGAGCAGTACTTC; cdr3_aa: CASSLRSPTSYEQYF
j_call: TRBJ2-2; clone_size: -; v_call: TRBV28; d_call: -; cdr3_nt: TGTGCCAGCAGTCTCCGGTCCTGGGGAGGTACCGGGGAGCTGTTTTTT; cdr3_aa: CASSLRSWGGTGELFF
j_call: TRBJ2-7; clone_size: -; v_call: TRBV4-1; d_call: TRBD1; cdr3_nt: TGCGCCAGCAGCCAACTCCGTGGGACAGACGAGCAGTACTTC; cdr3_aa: CASSQLRGTDEQYF
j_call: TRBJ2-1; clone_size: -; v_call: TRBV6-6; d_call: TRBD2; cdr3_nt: TGTGCCAGCAGTTCTCAGCGGGGGGGCCACAATGAGCAGTTCTTC; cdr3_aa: CASSSQRGGHNEQFF
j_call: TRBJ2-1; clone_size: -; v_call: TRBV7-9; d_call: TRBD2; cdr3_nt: TGTGCCAGCAGCCAACTAGCGTCCTACAATGAGCAGTTCTTC; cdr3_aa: CASSQLASYNEQFF
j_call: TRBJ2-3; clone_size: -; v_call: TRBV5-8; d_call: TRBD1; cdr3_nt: TGTGCCAGCAGCTTGGGGGCAGGGGGCAGAGATACGCAGTATTTT; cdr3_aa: CASSLGAGGRDTQYF
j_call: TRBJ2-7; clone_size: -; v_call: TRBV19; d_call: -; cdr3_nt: TGTGCCAGTAGTATCGGGGCGGGGTCTAGGTACGAGCAGTACTTC; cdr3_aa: CASSIGAGSRYEQYF
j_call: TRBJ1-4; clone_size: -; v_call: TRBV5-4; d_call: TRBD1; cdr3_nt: TGTGCCAGCAGCTCGATACCGGGACAGTCAGACCTTAATGAAAAACTGTTTTTT; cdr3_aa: CASSSIPGQSDLNEKLFF
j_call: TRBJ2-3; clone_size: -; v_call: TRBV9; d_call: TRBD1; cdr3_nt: TGTGCCAGCAGCCCCTTATACAGGGGGAAAACTAGCACAGATACGCAGTATTTT; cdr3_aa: CASSPLYRGKTSTDTQYF
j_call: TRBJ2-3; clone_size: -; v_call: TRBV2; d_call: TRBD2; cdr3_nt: TGTGCCAGCAGCGGACTAGCGGGAGTAACAGATACGCAGTATTTT; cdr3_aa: CASSGLAGVTDTQYF
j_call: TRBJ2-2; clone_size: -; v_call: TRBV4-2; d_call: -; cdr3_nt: TGTGCCAGCAGCCAAGAGATTGTCAGGGGCAACACCGGGGAGCTGTTTTTT; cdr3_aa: CASSQEIVRGNTGELFF
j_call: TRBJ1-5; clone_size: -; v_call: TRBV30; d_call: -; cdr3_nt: TGTGCCTGGAGTAGGGGCACACTCAATCAGCCCCAGCATTTT; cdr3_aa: CAWSRGTLNQPQHF